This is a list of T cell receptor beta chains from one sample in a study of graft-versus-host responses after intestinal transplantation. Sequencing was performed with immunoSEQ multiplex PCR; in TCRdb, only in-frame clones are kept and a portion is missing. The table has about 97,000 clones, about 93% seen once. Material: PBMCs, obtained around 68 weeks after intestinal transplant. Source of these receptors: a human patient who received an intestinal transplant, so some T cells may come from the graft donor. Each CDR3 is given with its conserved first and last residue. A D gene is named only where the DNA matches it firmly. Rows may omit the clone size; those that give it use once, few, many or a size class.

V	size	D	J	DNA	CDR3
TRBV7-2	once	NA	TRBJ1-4	TGTGCCAGCAGCTTATCAGGGGAAAAACTGTTTTTT	CASSLSGEKLFF
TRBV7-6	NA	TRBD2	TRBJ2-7	TGTGCCAGCAGCATATCTCAGCGGGGGGGGAGCGAGCAGTACTTC	CASSISQRGGSEQYF
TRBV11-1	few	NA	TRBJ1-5	TGTGCCAGCAGCGCAGACAGAAATCAGCCCCAGCATTTT	CASSADRNQPQHF
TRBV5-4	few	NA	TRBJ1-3	TGTGCCAGCAGCCCCTCCCCAGATAACTCTGGAAACACCATATATTTT	CASSPSPDNSGNTIYF
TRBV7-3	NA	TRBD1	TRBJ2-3	TGTGCCAGCAGCTTAACCTCGGACAGGGGGCAAGATACGCAGTATTTT	CASSLTSDRGQDTQYF
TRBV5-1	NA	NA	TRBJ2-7	TGCGCCAGCAGCTTCCGGGGGGCTAGCGGAAAATACGAGCAGTACTTC	CASSFRGASGKYEQYF
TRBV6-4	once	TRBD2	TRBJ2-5	TGTGCCAGCAGCGAAGTGGGGGGGTCGGAGACCCAGTACTTC	CASSEVGGSETQYF
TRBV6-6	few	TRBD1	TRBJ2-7	TGTGCCAGCAGCCTACCCCCACAGGGGGCTTTATACGAGCAGTACTTC	CASSLPPQGALYEQYF
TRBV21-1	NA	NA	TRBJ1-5	TGTGCCAGCAGCACCCGCGATCAGCCCCAGCATTTT	CASSTRDQPQHF
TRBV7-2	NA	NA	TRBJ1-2	TGTGCCAGCAGCTTAGGGTATAATGGCTACACCTTC	CASSLGYNGYTF
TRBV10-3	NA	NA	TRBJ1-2	TGTGCCATCAGTGAGTCCATGACAGGATATGGCTACACCTTC	CAISESMTGYGYTF
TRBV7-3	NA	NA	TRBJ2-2	TGTGCCAGCAGCTTAAGGGCACCCGGGGAGCTGTTTTTT	CASSLRAPGELFF
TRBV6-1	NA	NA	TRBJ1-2	TGTGCCAGCAGTGAAAAAGCTAACTATGGCTACACCTTC	CASSEKANYGYTF
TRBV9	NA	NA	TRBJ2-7	TGTGCCAGCAGCGTCTCGGACGGTCCCTACGAGCAGTACTTC	CASSVSDGPYEQYF
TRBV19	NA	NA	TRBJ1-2	TGTGCCAGTAAGGGTGTGGGGAACAGACCGTATGGCTACACCTTC	CASKGVGNRPYGYTF
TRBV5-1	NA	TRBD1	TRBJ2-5	TGCGCCAGCAGCGAGGACCCGGGACAGGGGGCGAGAGAGACCCAGTACTTC	CASSEDPGQGARETQYF
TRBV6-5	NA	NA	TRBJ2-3	TGTGCCAGCAGTTACTCAGGGACCACAGATACGCAGTATTTT	CASSYSGTTDTQYF
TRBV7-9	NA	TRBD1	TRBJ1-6	TGTGCCAGCAGCTGGTTAGGGGGCAGCTCCTATAATTCACCCCTCCACTTT	CASSWLGGSSYNSPLHF
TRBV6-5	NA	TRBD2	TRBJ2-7	TGTGCCAGCAGGCCCACTAGCGGGGTGCCCTACGAGCAGTACTTC	CASRPTSGVPYEQYF
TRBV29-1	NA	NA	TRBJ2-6	TGCAGCGGCCTTCTTGACCGGTCTGGGGCCAACGTCCTGACTTTC	CSGLLDRSGANVLTF
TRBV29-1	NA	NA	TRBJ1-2	TGCAGCGTTGTGGGTCCGTTCGACTATGGCTACACCTTC	CSVVGPFDYGYTF
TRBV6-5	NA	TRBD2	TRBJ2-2	TGTGCCAGCAGGCCCCCGGGGGGTTGGACCGGGGAGCTGTTTTTT	CASRPPGGWTGELFF
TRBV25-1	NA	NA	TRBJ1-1	TGTGCCAGCAGGCCCACTGATTACACTGAAGCTTTCTTT	CASRPTDYTEAFF
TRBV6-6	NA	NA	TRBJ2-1	TGTGCCAGCTCGCGACGCAATGAGCAGTTCTTC	CASSRRNEQFF
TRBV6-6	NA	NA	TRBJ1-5	TGTGCCAGCAGCCTAGTAACTAGACCCGATCAGCCCCAGCATTTT	CASSLVTRPDQPQHF